These 3 T cell receptor beta chains were all obtained from the same sample, sequenced in a study of beta chain features in type 1 diabetes. Of the isolated RNA, all was reverse transcribed, and so the sequenced material was expressed TCRB transcripts. Method: immunoSEQ multiplex PCR; TCRdb's copy keeps in-frame clones and lacks some. The top ten hold about 2.1% of the sample, which has roughly 150,000 clones, 8.5% to 14% seen once. Sequenced input: central memory CD4+ T cells from blood. The receptor set was obtained from a man in his late teens or twenties in good health.

This chain joins TRBV4-3 and TRBJ2-5; TRBD1 matches 8 bases. V was clipped by 0 bases and J by 5 bases; unmatched bases: 5. Germline V CDR1 and CDR2: LGHNA, YSLEER. The CDR3 totals 15 residues. The CDR3 DNA reads TGCGCCAGCAGCCAAGACAGGGGGCGGTCGGAGACCCAGTACTTC. Protein product: CASSQDRGRSETQYF.

On this clone itself: Mismatch with germline at one junction end may stem from a read error. The chain carries TRBV7-7 and TRBJ2-3; no reliable D call. Germline V gene lookup returns CDR1 SSHAT and CDR2 FNYEAQ (reference sequence). This CDR3 is 15 amino acids long. The CDR3 bases are TGTGCTAGCAGCTTAGCCGGCGGAAGCACAGATACGCAGTATTTT. Amino acid sequence: CASSLAGGSTDTQYF.

This clone has only a few counts. The rearrangement joins TRBV11-1 to TRBJ2-5, with D hard to call. Trimming took 5 bases from V and 1 from J, leaving 14 bases between them. The CDR3 totals 15 residues. Germline CDR1 SGHAT, CDR2 FQDESV (reference sequence). CDR3 bases: TGTGCCAGCAGCCCCCCGGGCTTACGCCAAGAGACCCAGTACTTC. It specifies CASSPPGLRQETQYF.